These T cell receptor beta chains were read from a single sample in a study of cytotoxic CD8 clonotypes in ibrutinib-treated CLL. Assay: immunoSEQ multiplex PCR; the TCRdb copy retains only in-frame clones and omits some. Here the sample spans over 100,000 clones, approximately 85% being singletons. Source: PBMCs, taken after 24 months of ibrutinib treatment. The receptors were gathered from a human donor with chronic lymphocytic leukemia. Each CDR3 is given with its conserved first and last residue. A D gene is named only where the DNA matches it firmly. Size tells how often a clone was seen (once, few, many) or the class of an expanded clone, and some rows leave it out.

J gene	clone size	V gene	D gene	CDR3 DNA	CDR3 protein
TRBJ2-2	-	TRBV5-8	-	TGTGCCAGCAGCTTAAGGGCCACCACCGGGGAGCTGTTTTTT	CASSLRATTGELFF
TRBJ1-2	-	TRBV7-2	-	TGTGCCAGCAGCCCTGGGGGCAGGGAGGCTGGCTACACCTTC	CASSPGGREAGYTF
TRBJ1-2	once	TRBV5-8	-	TGTGCCAGCGGTAGATGGCCTCCCAATGGCTACACCTTC	CASGRWPPNGYTF
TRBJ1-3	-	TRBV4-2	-	TGTGCCAGCAGCCAAGATTTGGGCAGGAGCTCTGGAAACACCATATATTTT	CASSQDLGRSSGNTIYF
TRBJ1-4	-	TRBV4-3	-	TGCGCCAGCAGCCAAGATGGACCGGGGGGATTCAATGAAAAACTGTTTTTT	CASSQDGPGGFNEKLFF
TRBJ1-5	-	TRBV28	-	TGTGCCAGCAGTTTATCCGCAGGTGAAAGGCCCCAGCATTTT	CASSLSAGERPQHF
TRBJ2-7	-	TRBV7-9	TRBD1	TGTGCCAGCAGACCTTCCGGGACAGGGCAGTTGGGGGAGCAGTACTTC	CASRPSGTGQLGEQYF
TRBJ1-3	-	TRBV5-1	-	TGCGCCAGCAGCTACCGGGACTCCAGCTCTGGAAACACCATATATTTT	CASSYRDSSSGNTIYF
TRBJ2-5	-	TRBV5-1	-	TGCGCCAGCAGTAGGGTAAGGGACTCGCAAGAGACCCAGTACTTC	CASSRVRDSQETQYF
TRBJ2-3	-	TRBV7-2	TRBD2	TGTGCCAGCAGCCCCCGTGGGGGGGGGAGAACAGATACGCAGTATTTT	CASSPRGGGRTDTQYF
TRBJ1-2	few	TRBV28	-	TGTGCCAGCAGTTTACCGAACTTCATGGGACGGAACTATGGCTACACCTTC	CASSLPNFMGRNYGYTF
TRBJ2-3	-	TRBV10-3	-	TGTGCCATCGGGGCCGCTCCTAGCACAGATACGCAGTATTTT	CAIGAAPSTDTQYF
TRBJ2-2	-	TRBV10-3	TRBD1	TGTGCCATCACCCGGACAGGGGAGGCGACCGGGGAGCTGTTTTTT	CAITRTGEATGELFF
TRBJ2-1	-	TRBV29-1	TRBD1	TGCAGCGTTGAGGCCGGGACAGGGCTCTACAATGAGCAGTTCTTC	CSVEAGTGLYNEQFF
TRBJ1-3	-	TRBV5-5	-	TGTGCCAGCAGCTTGGTAACTGGTCCTGGAAACACCATATATTTT	CASSLVTGPGNTIYF
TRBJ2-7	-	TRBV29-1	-	TGCAGCGTTGGACTATCCCCCTACGAGCAGTACTTC	CSVGLSPYEQYF
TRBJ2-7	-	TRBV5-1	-	TGCGCCAGCAGTTTGGGACACGGCTACGAGCAGTACTTC	CASSLGHGYEQYF
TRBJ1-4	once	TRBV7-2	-	TGTGCCAGCAGCTACCAGTTTGGGCGGCGCGAAAAACTGTTTTTT	CASSYQFGRREKLFF